Following are 23 T cell receptor beta chains from one sample sequenced in a study of cytomegalovirus exposure and HLA in healthy donors. Libraries were prepared by immunoSEQ multiplex PCR; TCRdb keeps only in-frame clonotypes and omits some of them. The data contain 170,000 or so clones, around 84% of them singletons. Specimen: PBMCs. All receptors come from a man in his late teens or twenties in good health and CMV-seropositive.

The chain links TRBV25-1 to TRBJ2-3; D call uncertain. Looked up from germline, CDR1 is MGHDK and CDR2 is SYGVNS. The germline V and J ends were trimmed by 8 bases and 9 bases, with 18 bases remaining between them. The CDR3 is 13 amino acids. The CDR3 region is CASHAGGLGTQYF. CDR3 nucleotides: TGTGCCAGCCACGCTGGCGGTTTAGGAACGCAGTATTTT.

This chain uses TRBV5-4 with TRBJ1-1; 7 bases fit TRBD1. CDR3 length: 15 residues. Trimming cost V 4 bases and J 5 bases; bases outside gene matches: 11. CDR1 and CDR2 (germline): SGHNT, YYREEE (reference sequence). CDR3 nucleotides: TGTGCCAGCAGCCCTGGACAGGTCTTGGGTACTGAAGCTTTCTTT. It is translated as CASSPGQVLGTEAFF.

This clone showed up just once. The chain couples TRBV27 to TRBJ2-2, with D uncertain. In germline, CDR1 is MNHEY, CDR2 SMNVEV (reference sequence). The CDR3 is made up of 13 amino acids. The ends were cut back, 0 bases at V and 6 bases at J, with 5 bases in the middle. The CDR3 DNA sequence: TGTGCCAGCAGTTTATCAGCTCCCGGGGAGCTGTTTTTT. Translating gives CASSLSAPGELFF.

The rearrangement links TRBV29-1 to TRBJ2-1; 9 bases match TRBD2. The germline V gene has CDR1 SQVTM and CDR2 ANQGSEA. The CDR3 extends over 14 amino acids. V lost 4 bases to trimming and J lost 6 bases; unmatched junction nucleotides: 7. CDR3 nucleotide sequence: TGCAGCGTTGCATCAGGCGGGAGGGCCAATGAGCAGTTCTTC. It encodes CSVASGGRANEQFF.

The chain employs TRBV27 and TRBJ2-2, with D perhaps TRBD1 (5 bases). Trimming took 5 bases from V and 0 from J, leaving 19 bases between them. The CDR3 spans 18 residues. Germline lookup yields CDR1 MNHEY and CDR2 SMNVEV (reference sequence). The CDR3, as DNA: TGTGCCAGCAGTCGATACGGCAGGGCGGACCCGAACACCGGGGAGCTGTTTTTT. Amino acids: CASSRYGRADPNTGELFF.

Turning to this clone: One end of the junction fails to match germline, which may point to a read error. J is TRBJ2-3 and V is TRBV6-5; 8 bases are a match to TRBD2. Germline V gene data show CDR1 as MNHEY and CDR2 as SVGAGI. This CDR3 comprises 15 residues. The CDR3 loop reads CATSTSGHRGDTQYF. The CDR3 nucleotides are TGTGCCACCAGTACTAGCGGCCACCGGGGAGATACGCAGTATTTT.

The chain combines TRBV12-5 with TRBJ1-4; D unclear. Germline loops: CDR1 LGHNT, CDR2 FRNRAP. The CDR3 has 14 amino acids. The V gene lost 1 base and the J gene lost 7 bases, with 10 bases spanning the gap. The CDR3 reads CASGLDSVSEKLFF. The CDR3 DNA reads TGTGCTAGTGGTTTGGACTCTGTAAGTGAAAAACTGTTTTTT.

This chain links TRBV5-6 with TRBJ1-2; 10 positions agree with TRBD1. The V and J ends lost 4 bases and 4 bases, in that order; junction bases with no gene match: 13. The CDR3 covers 17 residues. Per the germline V gene, CDR1 is SGHDT and CDR2 is YYEEEE. The CDR3 DNA sequence: TGTGCCAGCAGCCCGCCCCCTTGGGACAGGGGAGGCTATGGCTACACCTTC. It specifies CASSPPPWDRGGYGYTF.

The rearrangement joins TRBV15 to TRBJ2-7; 10 positions match TRBD1. This CDR3 is built from 14 residues. V trimming: 1 base; J trimming: 3 bases; junction bases outside the gene matches: 0. CDR1 and CDR2 from the germline V gene are LNHNV and YYDKDF (reference sequence). The CDR3 nucleotides are TGTGCCACCAGCAGAGGGACAGGGGGCTACGAGCAGTACTTC. Its protein product is CATSRGTGGYEQYF.

The chain couples TRBV9 to TRBJ2-1; 8 positions agree with TRBD2. Per the germline V gene, CDR1 is SGDLS and CDR2 is YYNGEE. Trimming cost V 0 bases and J 2 bases; bases outside gene matches: 1. The CDR3 length is 15 residues. The DNA for the CDR3 is TGTGCCAGCAGCGTAGCGGGGGGGCCCTACAATGAGCAGTTCTTC. Amino acids: CASSVAGGPYNEQFF.

This clone was counted between two and nine times. The CDR3 here is CASSFNSPNYGYTF. In DNA, the CDR3 is TGTGCCAGCAGTTTTAACAGCCCTAACTATGGCTACACCTTC. The chain combines TRBV27 with TRBJ1-2; no definite D call. The CDR3 consists of 14 residues. Trimming pared 3 bases from V and 0 bases from J, leaving 8 bases between. Germline V lookup: CDR1 MNHEY, CDR2 SMNVEV (reference sequence).

This clone has just a few counts. This chain joins TRBV29-1 and TRBJ1-1, with TRBD1 matching over 7 bases. Losses at the gene ends were 6 bases for V and 2 bases for J; bases not matched to a gene: 3. CDR1 and CDR2 from the germline V gene are SQVTM and ANQGSEA. The CDR3 runs to 12 residues. CDR3 coding DNA: TGCAGCGTCCGGGACAGTAACACTGAAGCTTTCTTT. Translated, it gives CSVRDSNTEAFF.

V gene TRBV19 combines with J gene TRBJ1-2, with D possibly TRBD1 on 5 matching bases. The CDR3 sequence is 13 residues long. Trimming stripped 4 bases from V and 4 bases from J, with 10 bases between. The germline V gene has CDR1 LNHDA and CDR2 SQIVND (reference sequence). The CDR3 loop is CASSSHRTYGYTF. The CDR3 DNA reads TGTGCCAGTAGTAGTCACAGGACCTATGGCTACACCTTC.

The CDR3 region is CASSPPAGADHEQFF. CDR3 nucleotide sequence: TGTGCCAGCTCACCACCAGCGGGAGCCGACCATGAGCAGTTCTTC. The chain links TRBV18 to TRBJ2-1; TRBD2 matches at 8 bases. Germline assignment: CDR1 KGHSH and CDR2 LQKENI. With V trimmed by 0 bases and J by 8 bases, 6 bases remained unmatched. This CDR3 has 15 amino acids.

This clone turned up a few times. The gene calls are TRBV18 and TRBJ2-7, with TRBD2 matching over 13 bases. The CDR3 is 16 residues long. The germline V gene has CDR1 KGHSH and CDR2 LQKENI. V gave up 0 bases and J gave up 6 bases; unmatched junction bases: 5. CDR3 loop: CASSPPGTSGKGEQYF. The CDR3 DNA is TGTGCCAGCTCACCACCGGGGACTAGCGGGAAGGGCGAGCAGTACTTC.

This clone showed up just once. J is TRBJ1-1 and V is TRBV27; D unresolved. CDR3 length: 12 residues. Germline V CDR1 and CDR2: MNHEY, SMNVEV (reference sequence). The V and J ends lost 3 bases and 5 bases respectively, with 7 bases between them. Here the CDR3 DNA reads TGTGCCAGCAGTTTTGTGAGAACTGAAGCTTTCTTT. It codes for CASSFVRTEAFF.

CDR3 loop: CASTTGNYGYTF. The CDR3, as DNA: TGTGCCAGCACAACCGGTAACTATGGCTACACCTTC. This chain uses TRBV2 with TRBJ1-2; D is ambiguous. The CDR3 sequence is 12 residues long. Trimming removed 7 bases at V and 1 base at J, with 7 bases between. CDR1 is SNHLY, CDR2 FYNNEI, per germline.

The chain joins TRBV7-2 to TRBJ2-3, with 11 bases fitting TRBD2. Trimming removed 8 bases from V and 2 bases from J; junction bases left unmatched: 9. Per the germline V gene, CDR1 is SGHTA and CDR2 is FQGNSA. CDR3 length: 16 residues. The CDR3, as DNA: TGTGCCAGCTCTGGGGCTAGCGGGGGGCACACAGATACGCAGTATTTT. The encoded protein is CASSGASGGHTDTQYF.

The chain couples TRBV27 to TRBJ2-4; D perhaps matches TRBD1 (6 bases). Germline V gives CDR1 MNHEY, CDR2 SMNVEV (reference sequence). The CDR3 length is 13 residues. The V end was cut by 3 bases, the J end by 5 bases, with 8 bases between. The CDR3 protein is CASSLRQENIQYF. DNA for the CDR3: TGTGCCAGCAGTTTGAGACAGGAAAACATTCAGTACTTC.

The J gene is TRBJ2-4, the V gene TRBV6-6, with D possibly being TRBD1 (6 bases). Trimming removed 4 bases at V and 5 bases at J, with 18 bases between. CDR3 length: 16 residues. Looked up from germline, CDR1 is MNHNY and CDR2 is SVGAGI (reference sequence). The CDR3 DNA is TGTGCCAGCAGTTCCCCGGCCCTAGGGGGAGAAAACATTCAGTACTTC. This sequence encodes CASSSPALGGENIQYF.

This chain connects TRBV6-5 to TRBJ2-1; TRBD1 is a possible D gene (7 bases). The germline gives CDR1 MNHEY, CDR2 SVGAGI. The CDR3 runs to 14 residues. The V end lost 2 bases, the J end lost 7 bases, and 12 bases lay between the germline ends. This CDR3 reads CASSYDREVNEQFF. DNA of the CDR3: TGTGCCAGCAGTTACGACAGGGAGGTAAATGAGCAGTTCTTC.

V is TRBV7-2 and J is TRBJ2-3; 7 positions agree with TRBD1. CDR3 length: 15 residues. Germline V gives CDR1 SGHTA, CDR2 FQGNSA. V shed 5 bases and J 4 bases; nucleotides not matched to a gene: 9. CDR3 sequence reads: CASSTDRVGADTQYF. The CDR3 region has the DNA TGTGCCAGCAGCACTGACAGGGTTGGGGCAGATACGCAGTATTTT.

The chain couples TRBV5-1 to TRBJ2-6; weak D call: TRBD1 (5 bases). The CDR3 has 19 residues. V lost 4 bases, J lost 1 base, and 21 bases lay in between. Germline V CDR1 and CDR2: SGHRS, YFSETQ. The CDR3 region is CASSQGRGMTGSGANVLTF. The CDR3 bases are TGCGCCAGCAGCCAGGGTCGTGGGATGACGGGTTCTGGGGCCAACGTCCTGACTTTC.